The TCR beta chain under discussion was sequenced for a study of CD8 T cells in ankylosing spondylitis. With V trimmed by 0 bases and J by 6 bases, 2 bases remained unmatched. This CDR3 has 14 amino acids. Germline assignment: CDR1 DFQATT and CDR2 SNEGSKA (reference sequence). The study, taken as a whole, reports: What appeared characteristic of ankylosing spondylitis blood was a TCR beta motif of several highly homologous variants. The authors found the disease-linked clones to be CD8+ and relatively rare in peripheral blood.

Worth noting for this clonotype: Its antigen is unidentified.

TCRdb itself ran the 5' RACE reads through MiXCR, one entry per CDR3 protein. The sample consists of 700,000 or so distinct CDR3 sequences, about 20% of them appearing once. The sequence was obtained from a male donor with ankylosing spondylitis. The sequenced material came from blood, either unsorted or a sorted T cell fraction (not recorded which). The chain links TRBV20-1 to TRBJ2-1; 10 nucleotides line up with TRBD2. CDR3 DNA sequence: TGCAGTGCTAGAGAAAGCGGGGGGGCCAATGAGCAGTTCTTC. Protein: CSARESGGANEQFF.